These 4 T cell receptor beta chains came from one sample sequenced in a study of OX40 agonist ivuxolimab in advanced cancers. Data came from immunoSEQ multiplex PCR; TCRdb stores just in-frame clones and leaves some out. The data hold tens of thousands of clones, with about 88% observed a single time. Specimen: CD4+ or CD8+ T cells sorted from blood, collected in a trial of the OX40 agonist ivuxolimab. These receptors all stem from an adult with an advanced solid tumor such as melanoma, head and neck, liver or kidney cancer.

The chain couples TRBV7-9 to TRBJ1-1, with D tentatively TRBD1 (5 bases). There are 14 residues in the CDR3. V was clipped by 7 bases and J by 1 base, with 13 bases between them. Germline CDR1 is SEHNR and CDR2 is FQNEAQ (reference sequence). Written as DNA, the CDR3 is TGTGCCAGCAACCAGATGGGGGGGAACACTGAAGCTTTCTTT. Translation: CASNQMGGNTEAFF.

The chain combines TRBV27 with TRBJ2-7; TRBD1 aligns across 9 bases. CDR1 and CDR2 (germline): MNHEY, SMNVEV (reference sequence). The CDR3 has 16 residues. Trimming cost V 3 bases and J 6 bases; bases outside gene matches: 12. This CDR3 reads CASSFGTGTGSFEQYF. CDR3 DNA sequence: TGTGCCAGCAGTTTTGGGACCGGGACAGGGTCATTCGAGCAGTACTTC.

This clone is a singleton in its sample. This chain links TRBV7-3 with TRBJ2-2; D is undetermined. V lost 0 bases and J 0 bases, leaving 17 bases between the germline ends. The CDR3 has 19 residues. Germline V gene data show CDR1 as SGHTA and CDR2 as FQGTGA. The CDR3 coding sequence is TGTGCCAGCAGCTTAACCCTCACAACACTTAACGCGAACACCGGGGAGCTGTTTTTT. Its translation is CASSLTLTTLNANTGELFF.

The chain links TRBV27 to TRBJ2-5; D might be TRBD2 (7 bases). Trimming cost V 6 bases and J 5 bases, with 16 bases left between them. Germline V CDR1 and CDR2: MNHEY, SMNVEV (reference sequence). The CDR3 is made up of 14 amino acids. CDR3 in DNA: TGTGCCAGCAGGAAGGGGGGGGCAGGGGAGACCCAGTACTTC. Protein: CASRKGGAGETQYF.